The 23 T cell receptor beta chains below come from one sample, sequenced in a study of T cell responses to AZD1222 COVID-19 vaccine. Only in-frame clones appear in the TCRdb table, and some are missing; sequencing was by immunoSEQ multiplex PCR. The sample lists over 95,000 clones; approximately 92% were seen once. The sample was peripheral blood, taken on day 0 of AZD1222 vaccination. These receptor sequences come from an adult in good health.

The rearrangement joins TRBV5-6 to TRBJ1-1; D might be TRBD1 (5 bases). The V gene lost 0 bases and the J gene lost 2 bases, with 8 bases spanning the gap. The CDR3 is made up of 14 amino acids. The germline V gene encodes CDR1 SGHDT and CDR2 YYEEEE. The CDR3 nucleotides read TGTGCCAGCAGCTTGGGGACAACCAACACTGAAGCTTTCTTT. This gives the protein CASSLGTTNTEAFF.

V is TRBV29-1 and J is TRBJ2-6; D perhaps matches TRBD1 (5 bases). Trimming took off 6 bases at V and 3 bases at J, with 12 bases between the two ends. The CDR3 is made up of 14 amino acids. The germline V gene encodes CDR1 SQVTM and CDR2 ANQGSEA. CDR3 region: CSVQTRDGANVLTF. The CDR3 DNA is TGCAGCGTCCAGACCAGGGATGGGGCCAACGTCCTGACTTTC.

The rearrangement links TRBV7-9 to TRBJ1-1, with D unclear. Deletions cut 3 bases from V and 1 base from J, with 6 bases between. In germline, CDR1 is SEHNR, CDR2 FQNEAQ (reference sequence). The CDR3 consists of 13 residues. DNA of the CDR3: TGTGCCAGCAGCTTTTCAGGGAACACTGAAGCTTTCTTT. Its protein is CASSFSGNTEAFF.

CDR3 residues: CASSPGLGDRQETQYF. The CDR3 nucleotides read TGTGCCAGCAGCCCCGGTTTGGGGGATCGACAAGAGACCCAGTACTTC. This chain links TRBV5-4 with TRBJ2-5; D is perhaps TRBD1 or TRBD2 (5 bases each). CDR1 is SGHNT and CDR2 is YYREEE in the germline V gene (reference sequence). This CDR3 comprises 16 residues. V dropped 4 bases and J dropped 2 bases, with 18 bases sitting between them. The whole variable domain, remainder taken from reference TRBV5-4 and TRBJ2-5, is ETGVTQSPTHLIKTRGQQVTLRCSSQSGHNTVSWYQQALGQGPQFIFQYYREEENGRGNFPPRFSGLQFPNYSSELNVNALELDDSALYLCASSPGLGDRQETQYFGPGTRLLVL.

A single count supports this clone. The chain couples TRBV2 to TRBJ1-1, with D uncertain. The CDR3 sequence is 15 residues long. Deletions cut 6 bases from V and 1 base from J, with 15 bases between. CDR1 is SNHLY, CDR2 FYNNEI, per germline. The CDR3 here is CASSSRVAANTEAFF. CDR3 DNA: TGTGCCAGCAGCTCGAGGGTGGCAGCGAACACTGAAGCTTTCTTT.

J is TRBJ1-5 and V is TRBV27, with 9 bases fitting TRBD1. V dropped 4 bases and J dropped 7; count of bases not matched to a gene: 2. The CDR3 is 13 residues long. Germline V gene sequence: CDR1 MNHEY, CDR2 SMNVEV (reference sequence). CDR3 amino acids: CASSSGTGQPQHF. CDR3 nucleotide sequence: TGTGCCAGCAGTTCCGGGACAGGGCAGCCCCAGCATTTT.

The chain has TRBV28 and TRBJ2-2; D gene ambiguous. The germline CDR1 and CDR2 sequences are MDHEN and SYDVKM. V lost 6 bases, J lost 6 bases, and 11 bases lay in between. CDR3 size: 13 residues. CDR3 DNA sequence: TGTGCCAGCAGCCTTCTTGGGTCCGGGGAGCTGTTTTTT. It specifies CASSLLGSGELFF.

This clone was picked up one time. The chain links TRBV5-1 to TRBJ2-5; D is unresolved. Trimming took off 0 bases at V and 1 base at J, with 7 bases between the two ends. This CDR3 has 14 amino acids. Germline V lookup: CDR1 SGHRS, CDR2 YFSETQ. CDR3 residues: CASSLGAPQETQYF. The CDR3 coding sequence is TGCGCCAGCAGCTTGGGGGCTCCCCAAGAGACCCAGTACTTC.

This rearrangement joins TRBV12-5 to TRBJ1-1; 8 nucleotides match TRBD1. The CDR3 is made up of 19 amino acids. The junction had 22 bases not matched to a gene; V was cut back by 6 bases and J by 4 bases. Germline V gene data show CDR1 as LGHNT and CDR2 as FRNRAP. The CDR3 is CASGTFRYRDRREGTEAFF. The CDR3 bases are TGTGCTAGTGGCACTTTTAGATACAGGGACAGGCGGGAGGGCACTGAAGCTTTCTTT.

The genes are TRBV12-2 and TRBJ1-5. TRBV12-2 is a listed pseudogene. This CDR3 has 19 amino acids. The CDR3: CASRLAQGGLWYSNQPQHF. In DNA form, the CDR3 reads TGTGCAAGTCGCTTAGCGCAGGGGGGGTTGTGGTATAGCAATCAGCCCCAGCATTTT.

The CDR3 sequence: CAISEGTEAFF. The CDR3 DNA is TGTGCCATCAGTGAGGGCACTGAAGCTTTCTTT. J is TRBJ1-1 and V is TRBV10-3, with no clear D. The V gene's germline CDR1 is ENHRY and CDR2 SYGVKD. The V and J ends lost 2 bases and 4 bases respectively, with 2 bases between them. The CDR3 runs 11 residues.

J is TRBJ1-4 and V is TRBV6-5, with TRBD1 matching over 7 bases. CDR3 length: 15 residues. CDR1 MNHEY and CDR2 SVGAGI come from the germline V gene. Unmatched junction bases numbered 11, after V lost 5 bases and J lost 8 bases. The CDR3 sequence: CASSQLTGIGEKLFF. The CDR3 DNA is TGTGCCAGCAGTCAATTGACAGGGATCGGCGAAAAACTGTTTTTT.

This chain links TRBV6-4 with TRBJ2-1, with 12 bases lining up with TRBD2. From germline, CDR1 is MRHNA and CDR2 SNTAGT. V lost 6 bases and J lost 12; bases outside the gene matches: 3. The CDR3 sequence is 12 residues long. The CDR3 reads CASSGTSGPQFF. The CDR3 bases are TGTGCCAGCAGCGGGACTAGCGGGCCGCAGTTCTTC.

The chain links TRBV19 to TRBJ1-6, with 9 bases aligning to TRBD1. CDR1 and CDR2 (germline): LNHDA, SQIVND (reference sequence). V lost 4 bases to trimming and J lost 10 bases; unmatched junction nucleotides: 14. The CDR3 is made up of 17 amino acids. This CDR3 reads CASSSSGTGNPRSPLHF. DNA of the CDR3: TGTGCCAGTAGTAGCTCCGGGACAGGGAACCCACGATCACCCCTCCACTTT. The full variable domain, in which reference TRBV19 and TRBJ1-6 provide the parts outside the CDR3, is DGGITQSPKYLFRKEGQNVTLSCEQNLNHDAMYWYRQDPGQGLRLIYYSQIVNDFQKGDIAEGYSVSREKKESFPLTVTSAQKNPTAFYLCASSSSGTGNPRSPLHFGNGTRLTVT.

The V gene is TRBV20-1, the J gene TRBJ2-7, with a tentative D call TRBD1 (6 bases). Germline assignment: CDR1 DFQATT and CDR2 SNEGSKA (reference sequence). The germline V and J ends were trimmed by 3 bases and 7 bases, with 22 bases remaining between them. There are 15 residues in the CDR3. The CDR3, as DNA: TGCAGTGCTAGTAGTGGGGTGGGCAGGGGAGTGGAGCAGTACTTC. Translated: CSASSGVGRGVEQYF.

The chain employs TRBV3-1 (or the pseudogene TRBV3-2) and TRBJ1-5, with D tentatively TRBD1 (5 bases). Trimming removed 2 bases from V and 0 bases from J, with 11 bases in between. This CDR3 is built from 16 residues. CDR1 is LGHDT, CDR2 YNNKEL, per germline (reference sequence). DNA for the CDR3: TGTGCCAGCAGCCAAACCGGGACTGTTAGCAATCAGCCCCAGCATTTT. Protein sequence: CASSQTGTVSNQPQHF.

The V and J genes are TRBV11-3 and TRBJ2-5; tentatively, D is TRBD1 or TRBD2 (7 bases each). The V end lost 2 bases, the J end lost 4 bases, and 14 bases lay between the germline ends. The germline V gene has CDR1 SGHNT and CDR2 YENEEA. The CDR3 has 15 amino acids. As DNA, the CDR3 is TGTGCCAGCAGCTTATCGTCAGGGGGGGTAGAGACCCAGTACTTC. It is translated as CASSLSSGGVETQYF.

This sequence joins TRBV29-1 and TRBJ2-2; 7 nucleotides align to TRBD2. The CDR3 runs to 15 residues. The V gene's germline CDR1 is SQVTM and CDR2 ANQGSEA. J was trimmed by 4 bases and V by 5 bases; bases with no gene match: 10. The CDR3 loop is CSVIPPGTTTGELFF. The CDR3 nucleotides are TGCAGCGTTATACCTCCCGGGACTACCACCGGGGAGCTGTTTTTT.

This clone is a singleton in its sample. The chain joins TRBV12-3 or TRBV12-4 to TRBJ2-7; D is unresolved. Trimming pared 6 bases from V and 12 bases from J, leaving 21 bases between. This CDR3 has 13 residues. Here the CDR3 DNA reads TGTGCCAGCAGCCAAAACACCGGCCTGGGATGGTACTTC. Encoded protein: CASSQNTGLGWYF.

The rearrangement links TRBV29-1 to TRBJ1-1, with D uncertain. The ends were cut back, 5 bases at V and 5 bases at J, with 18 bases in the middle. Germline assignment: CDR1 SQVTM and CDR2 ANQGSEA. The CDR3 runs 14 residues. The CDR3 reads CSVKLRLRETEAFF. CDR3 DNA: TGCAGCGTTAAGCTTCGCCTGAGGGAAACTGAAGCTTTCTTT.

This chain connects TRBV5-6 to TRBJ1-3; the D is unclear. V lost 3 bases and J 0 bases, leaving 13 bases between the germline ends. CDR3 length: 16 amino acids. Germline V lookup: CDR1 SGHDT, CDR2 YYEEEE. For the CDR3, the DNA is TGTGCCAGCAGCTCCACCGGACGTACCTCTGGAAACACCATATATTTT. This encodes CASSSTGRTSGNTIYF.

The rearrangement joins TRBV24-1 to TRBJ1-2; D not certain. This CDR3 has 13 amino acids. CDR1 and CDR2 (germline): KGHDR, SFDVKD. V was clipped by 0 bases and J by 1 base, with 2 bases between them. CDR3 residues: CATSDLGNYGYTF. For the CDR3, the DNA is TGTGCCACCAGTGATTTGGGTAACTATGGCTACACCTTC.

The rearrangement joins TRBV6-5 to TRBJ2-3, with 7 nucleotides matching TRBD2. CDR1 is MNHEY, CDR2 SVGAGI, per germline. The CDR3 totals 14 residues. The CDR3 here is CVVSAGEGADTQYF. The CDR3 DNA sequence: TGTGTCGTTTCGGCGGGGGAGGGTGCAGATACGCAGTATTTT.